This T cell receptor (beta chain) was sequenced during a study of blood T cell repertoires in COVID-19. The overall study: Material from acute and convalescent COVID-19 was sourced from the United States, Italy and Spain. T cells, B-cell-depleted T cells, or PBMCs supplied cDNA or gDNA.

As originally analysed: Amplification from reference gene primers served as the basis for estimated nucleated cell counts. Data came from immunoSEQ multiplex PCR; TCRdb stores just in-frame clones and leaves some out. The V and J calls and clone size come from that table; D and trimming were worked out from the DNA. This sample has 25,000 to 35,000 clones, with roughly nine tenths found just once. This CDR3 comprises 12 residues. The germline gives CDR1 SGHRS, CDR2 YFSETQ. V was trimmed by 4 bases and J by 8 bases, leaving 10 bases between them. What was sequenced was peripheral blood. The source is a man aged 50 to 60 with active COVID-19. The chain combines TRBV5-1 with TRBJ2-1; D gene unclear. The chain's CDR3 is CASSLRFDEQFF. As DNA, the CDR3 is TGCGCCAGCAGCCTCAGATTTGATGAGCAGTTCTTC.